Below are 8 T cell receptor beta chains sequenced from a single sample in a study of blood T cell repertoires in COVID-19. TCRdb keeps only in-frame clones here, not all; method: immunoSEQ multiplex PCR. The table records a few hundred thousand clones, nearly 90% of them present only once. The sequencing sample was made of peripheral blood. These receptors were obtained from a woman in her sixties or seventies with COVID-19, enrolled during active disease.

This rearrangement joins TRBV5-8 to TRBJ1-2; 9 bases align to TRBD1. The V segment lost 4 bases and the J segment 7 bases; nucleotides outside the gene matches: 5. Germline V gene sequence: CDR1 SGHTS, CDR2 YDEGEE. The CDR3 runs to 13 residues. Written as DNA, the CDR3 is TGTGCCAGCAGCAAGGACAGGGGATTTGGCTACACCTTC. Its translation: CASSKDRGFGYTF.

The chain recombines TRBV19 with TRBJ1-5; tentative D call: TRBD1 (5 bases). The germline V gene has CDR1 LNHDA and CDR2 SQIVND (reference sequence). The CDR3 consists of 13 residues. V lost 5 bases to trimming and J lost 7 bases, with 12 bases between them. DNA of the CDR3: TGTGCCAGTAGTTCGGGGGTAGGACAGCCCCAGCATTTT. It codes for CASSSGVGQPQHF.

This chain connects TRBV7-2 to TRBJ2-7; 13 nucleotides agree with TRBD2. Per the germline V gene, CDR1 is SGHTA and CDR2 is FQGNSA. The CDR3 length is 20 residues. V was clipped by 0 bases and J by 2 bases; unmatched bases: 13. CDR3 coding DNA: TGTGCCAGCAGCTTAGCGCTGGGGGCGACTAGCGGGGGGCCAACCTACGAGCAGTACTTC. Translation gives CASSLALGATSGGPTYEQYF.

V usage is TRBV18 and J usage is TRBJ1-2; the D gene is possibly TRBD1 (5 bases). Germline values: CDR1 KGHSH, CDR2 LQKENI. The ends were cut back, 3 bases at V and 5 bases at J, with 13 bases in the middle. This CDR3 comprises 14 residues. CDR3 DNA: TGTGCCAGCTCACCCACAAGGGGCGAATATGGCTACACCTTC. As protein: CASSPTRGEYGYTF.

The V call is TRBV9, the J call TRBJ1-3, with D uncertain. CDR3 size: 14 residues. In germline, CDR1 is SGDLS, CDR2 YYNGEE. V gave up 4 bases and J gave up 5 bases, with 13 bases separating them. CDR3: CASSMPGSRNTIYF. CDR3 coding DNA: TGTGCCAGCAGCATGCCGGGATCCAGAAACACCATATATTTT.

J is TRBJ1-5 and V is TRBV12-5; the match to TRBD1 covers 10 bases. This CDR3 is built from 15 residues. With 4 bases clipped from V and 6 bases from J, the junction kept 6 bases outside the gene matches. CDR1 LGHNT and CDR2 FRNRAP come from the germline V gene. CDR3 nucleotide sequence: TGTGCTAGTGGTTCAGACAGGGGGCGAGGTCAGCCCCAGCATTTT. This encodes CASGSDRGRGQPQHF.

J is TRBJ1-4 and V is TRBV5-6; a weak D match, TRBD1 (6 bases). The CDR3 runs to 17 residues. Trimming cost V 4 bases and J 0 bases, with 16 bases left between them. Germline V gene sequence: CDR1 SGHDT, CDR2 YYEEEE. CDR3 nucleotides: TGTGCCAGCAGCCTAGGGACAAACTACGCAACTAATGAAAAACTGTTTTTT. Protein product: CASSLGTNYATNEKLFF.

V usage is TRBV18 and J usage is TRBJ2-1, with TRBD2 matching 8 bases. This CDR3 has 14 residues. Germline assignment: CDR1 KGHSH and CDR2 LQKENI. Trimming cost V 5 bases and J 14 bases; bases outside gene matches: 14. The CDR3: CASSDQRGLAFKFF. The CDR3 nucleotides are TGTGCCAGCTCAGACCAACGAGGACTAGCTTTTAAGTTCTTC. Based on the CDR3 plus reference TRBV18 and TRBJ2-1, the full variable domain is NAGVMQNPRHLVRRRGQEARLRCSPMKGHSHVYWYRQLPEEGLKFMVYLQKENIIDESGMPKERFSAEFPKEGPSILRIQQVVRGDSAAYFCASSDQRGLAFKFFGPGTRLTVL.